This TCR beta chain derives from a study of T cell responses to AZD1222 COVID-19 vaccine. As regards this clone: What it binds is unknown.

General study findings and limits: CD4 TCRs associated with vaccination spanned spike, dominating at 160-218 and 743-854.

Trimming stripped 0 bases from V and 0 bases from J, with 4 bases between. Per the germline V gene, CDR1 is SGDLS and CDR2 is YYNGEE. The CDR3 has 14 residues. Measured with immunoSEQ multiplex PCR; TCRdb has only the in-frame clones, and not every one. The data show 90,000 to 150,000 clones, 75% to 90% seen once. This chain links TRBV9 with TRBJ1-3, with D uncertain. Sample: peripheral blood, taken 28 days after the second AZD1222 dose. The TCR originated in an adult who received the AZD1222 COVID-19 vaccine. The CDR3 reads CASSVGNSGNTIYF. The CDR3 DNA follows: TGTGCCAGCAGCGTAGGAAACTCTGGAAACACCATATATTTT.